This paragraph reports one TCR beta chain. Its specificity is unknown. CDR3 size: 13 residues. J gave up 10 bases and V 4 bases, and 6 bases lay outside the gene matches. CDR1 is SGHNT, CDR2 YYREEE, per germline (reference sequence). This entry comes from a study of shared clonotypes between healthy human individuals. General study results and limits: Estimated richness values were generally larger in naive subsets than in memory subsets.

The data were produced by immunoSEQ multiplex PCR, yet TCRdb's version contains in-frame clones alone and is incomplete. This table has 640,000 or so clones, less than 80% appearing once. The sequencing sample was made of memory CD4+ T cells sorted from blood. The subset denotes: CD45RA-negative fraction. The source of this sequence is a woman aged 25 to 39 in good health. This sequence joins TRBV5-4 and TRBJ2-1, with 9 bases identical to TRBD2. DNA for the CDR3: TGTGCCAGCAGCCCCCGGACTAGCGAGGAGCAGTTCTTC. Translated, it gives CASSPRTSEEQFF.